The 32 T cell receptor beta chains presented below share a single source sample, sequenced in a study of cytomegalovirus exposure and HLA in healthy donors. PCR used 60 Vbeta primers and 13 Jbeta primers. Here immunoSEQ multiplex PCR was the method, and the copy in TCRdb shows in-frame clones only, minus some. The table records some 180,000 clones, roughly 85% of them present only once. Input material: PBMCs. The receptor source for this set is a woman between 45 and 65 years old in good health and CMV-seronegative.

This chain joins TRBV30 and TRBJ1-5; 8 nucleotides agree with TRBD1. This CDR3 has 15 amino acids. Germline-derived CDR1 and CDR2 are GTSNPN and SVGIG (reference sequence). Trimming at V came to 1 base and at J to 7 bases, leaving 9 bases not matched to a gene. CDR3 protein: CAWSGSGGRLQPQHF. The CDR3 coding sequence is TGTGCCTGGAGTGGGTCAGGGGGCAGGTTGCAGCCCCAGCATTTT.

The V and J genes are TRBV30 and TRBJ1-2; no firm D call. This CDR3 is 14 amino acids long. Germline assignment: CDR1 GTSNPN and CDR2 SVGIG (reference sequence). The germline V and J ends were trimmed by 0 bases and 8 bases, with 16 bases remaining between them. The CDR3 loop is CAWSVTPSIHGYTF. The CDR3 DNA reads TGTGCCTGGAGTGTAACACCCTCCATTCACGGCTACACCTTC.

The chain combines TRBV19 with TRBJ1-5; D not resolved. Trimming removed 2 bases at V and 4 bases at J, with 6 bases between. Germline CDR1 LNHDA, CDR2 SQIVND (reference sequence). This CDR3 has 13 amino acids. The CDR3 sequence is CASSIQRNQPQHF. CDR3 DNA: TGTGCCAGTAGTATACAGAGGAATCAGCCCCAGCATTTT.

The chain uses TRBV5-1 and TRBJ2-7; 7 bases are a match to TRBD2. The CDR3 runs to 15 residues. Germline V CDR1 and CDR2: SGHRS, YFSETQ. V was clipped by 0 bases and J by 4 bases; unmatched bases: 7. The CDR3 DNA is TGCGCCAGCAGCTTGGCCCCGGCGGGAGAGTACGAGCAGTACTTC. This sequence encodes CASSLAPAGEYEQYF. Complete variable domain (other parts from reference TRBV5-1 and TRBJ2-7): KAGVTQTPRYLIKTRGQQVTLSCSPISGHRSVSWYQQTPGQGLQFLFEYFSETQRNKGNFPGRFSGRQFSNSRSEMNVSTLELGDSALYLCASSLAPAGEYEQYFGPGTRLTVT.

The rearrangement uses TRBV9 and TRBJ2-5; D is unclear. TRBJ2-7 matches the DNA end more closely, so the J call is doubtful. The CDR3 sequence is 14 residues long. Germline-derived CDR1 and CDR2 are SGDLS and YYNGEE. In DNA form, the CDR3 reads TGTGCCAGCAGCTCGAACTCCCTATCTTACGAGCAGTACTTC. Its protein is CASSSNSLSYEQYF.

The chain is built from TRBV15 and TRBJ1-5; a possible D gene is TRBD1 (6 bases). Germline lookup yields CDR1 LNHNV and CDR2 YYDKDF (reference sequence). There are 14 residues in the CDR3. The V gene lost 6 bases and the J gene lost 3 bases, with 12 bases spanning the gap. CDR3 sequence reads: CATRRGGPNQPQHF. CDR3 bases: TGTGCCACCAGACGGGGGGGGCCCAATCAGCCCCAGCATTTT.

The V call is TRBV5-1, the J call TRBJ2-1; 10 bases agree with TRBD1. V dropped 2 bases and J dropped 7; count of bases not matched to a gene: 9. This CDR3 spans 16 amino acids. CDR1 is SGHRS and CDR2 is YFSETQ in the germline V gene. In DNA form, the CDR3 reads TGCGCCAGCAGCTTACCCGGGACAGGGGTTGGGAATGAGCAGTTCTTC. Protein product: CASSLPGTGVGNEQFF.

The rearrangement joins TRBV27 to TRBJ2-7; D unresolved. The CDR3 spans 13 residues. The V and J ends lost 5 bases and 6 bases respectively, with 14 bases between them. Germline CDR1 MNHEY, CDR2 SMNVEV (reference sequence). The CDR3 DNA reads as TGTGCCAGCAGTCCCCTTAGCTCTCCCGAGCAGTACTTC. It specifies CASSPLSSPEQYF.

The rearrangement links TRBV27 to TRBJ2-6, with TRBD1 identical over 7 bases. V lost 6 bases to trimming and J lost 2 bases; unmatched junction nucleotides: 4. Per the germline V gene, CDR1 is MNHEY and CDR2 is SMNVEV (reference sequence). The CDR3 has 15 residues. CDR3 residues: CASRRQGTGANVLTF. The CDR3 nucleotides are TGTGCCAGCAGAAGACAGGGAACTGGGGCCAACGTCCTGACTTTC. Complete variable domain (other parts from reference TRBV27 and TRBJ2-6): EAQVTQNPRYLITVTGKKLTVTCSQNMNHEYMSWYRQDPGLGLRQIYYSMNVEVTDKGDVPEGYKVSRKEKRNFPLILESPSPNQTSLYFCASRRQGTGANVLTFGAGSRLTVL.

V and J are TRBV7-9 and TRBJ1-3, with a weak D call TRBD1 (5 bases). The germline V and J ends were trimmed by 4 bases and 6 bases, with 13 bases remaining between them. The CDR3 has 14 amino acids. Germline values: CDR1 SEHNR, CDR2 FQNEAQ (reference sequence). The CDR3 spells CASSSTEPVNTIYF. The DNA of the CDR3 is TGTGCCAGCAGCTCGACAGAACCGGTAAACACCATATATTTT.

This clone appeared a single time. The same CDR3 also results from other DNA sequences found in this sample. This chain joins TRBV19 and TRBJ1-2; perhaps TRBD1 as D (6 bases). V was shortened by 2 bases and J by 8 bases, with 9 bases between the two germline ends. This CDR3 comprises 12 residues. CDR1 is LNHDA and CDR2 is SQIVND in the germline V gene (reference sequence). CDR3 sequence (DNA): TGTGCCAGTAGTATATCTGGGGGCGGCTACACCTTC. Protein sequence: CASSISGGGYTF.

The chain combines TRBV9 with TRBJ2-1; 9 bases agree with TRBD2. The trim removed 4 bases at V and 8 bases at J, leaving 10 bases unmatched. CDR1 is SGDLS, CDR2 YYNGEE, per germline. The CDR3 is 15 residues long. CDR3 DNA: TGTGCCAGCAGCTCGCGGCTAGCGGGATTGCATGAGCAGTTCTTC. Translated: CASSSRLAGLHEQFF.

The gene calls are TRBV5-1 and TRBJ2-4, with D possibly matching TRBD1 (6 bases). V was shortened by 2 bases and J by 1 base, with 7 bases between the two germline ends. This CDR3 has 14 amino acids. Germline V lookup: CDR1 SGHRS, CDR2 YFSETQ. The CDR3 sequence: CASSFQGAKNIQYF. CDR3 DNA: TGCGCCAGCAGCTTTCAGGGGGCCAAAAACATTCAGTACTTC. Using reference TRBV5-1 and TRBJ2-4 for the parts outside the CDR3, the full variable domain is KAGVTQTPRYLIKTRGQQVTLSCSPISGHRSVSWYQQTPGQGLQFLFEYFSETQRNKGNFPGRFSGRQFSNSRSEMNVSTLELGDSALYLCASSFQGAKNIQYFGAGTRLSVL.

This chain uses TRBV11-2 with TRBJ2-3, with 8 bases that match TRBD2. Germline V gives CDR1 SGHAT, CDR2 FQNNGV. The V and J ends lost 5 bases and 9 bases, in that order; junction bases with no gene match: 19. The length of the CDR3 is 17 residues. This CDR3 reads CASSPSLGREAQVTQYF. CDR3 bases: TGTGCCAGCAGCCCCTCTTTGGGGCGGGAGGCGCAGGTAACGCAGTATTTT.

The chain joins TRBV2 to TRBJ1-5; 11 bases map to TRBD1. This CDR3 has 14 amino acids. The V and J ends lost 6 bases and 4 bases, in that order; junction bases with no gene match: 2. Germline CDR1 reads SNHLY; CDR2 reads FYNNEI. CDR3 sequence (DNA): TGTGCCAGCAGGGGGACAGGGGGTAATCAGCCCCAGCATTTT. Its translation: CASRGTGGNQPQHF. Based on the CDR3 plus reference TRBV2 and TRBJ1-5, the full variable domain is EPEVTQTPSHQVTQMGQEVILRCVPISNHLYFYWYRQILGQKVEFLVSFYNNEISEKSEIFDDQFSVERPDGSNFTLKIRSTKLEDSAMYFCASRGTGGNQPQHFGDGTRLSIL.

This sequence joins TRBV11-3 and TRBJ2-1; 7 bases align to TRBD2. J gave up 7 bases and V 4 bases, and 10 bases lay outside the gene matches. Germline values: CDR1 SGHNT, CDR2 YENEEA. This CDR3 spans 15 amino acids. CDR3 nucleotide sequence: TGTGCCAGCAGCTCCCGACTAGCTATGGAGAATGAGCAGTTCTTC. This codes for CASSSRLAMENEQFF. The complete variable domain, with remaining parts taken from reference TRBV11-3 and TRBJ2-1, reads EAGVVQSPRYKIIEKKQPVAFWCNPISGHNTLYWYLQNLGQGPELLIRYENEEAVDDSQLPKDRFSAERLKGVDSTLKIQPAELGDSAVYLCASSSRLAMENEQFFGPGTRLTVL.

This sequence joins TRBV25-1 and TRBJ2-7; TRBD1 aligns across 7 bases. CDR1 MGHDK and CDR2 SYGVNS come from the germline V gene. The V and J ends lost 4 bases and 1 base, in that order; junction bases with no gene match: 4. The CDR3 totals 14 residues. The CDR3 DNA is TGTGCCAGCAGTGGGGACAGTGGGTCCTACGAGCAGTACTTC. Translated, it gives CASSGDSGSYEQYF.

The V gene is TRBV28, the J gene TRBJ1-5, with D perhaps matching TRBD1 (5 bases). The CDR3 has 15 residues. Germline assignment: CDR1 MDHEN and CDR2 SYDVKM. Trimming shortened V by 4 bases and J by 4 bases, and 14 bases separated the two germline ends. CDR3 sequence reads: CASSSTGLTNQPQHF. CDR3 DNA sequence: TGTGCCAGCAGTTCGACGGGACTCACTAATCAGCCCCAGCATTTT.

The genes are TRBV9 and TRBJ2-3; 8 nucleotides match TRBD2. Germline trimming cut 2 bases from V and 4 bases from J; bases unmatched to any gene: 3. The germline V gene encodes CDR1 SGDLS and CDR2 YYNGEE. The CDR3 runs to 14 residues. The CDR3 sequence is CASSVQRESDTQYF. The CDR3 nucleotides are TGTGCCAGCAGCGTTCAGCGGGAGTCAGATACGCAGTATTTT.

V is TRBV7-2 and J is TRBJ1-5; unclear D gene. Germline assignment: CDR1 SGHTA and CDR2 FQGNSA. The CDR3 totals 13 residues. Between the trimmed V and J ends, which lost 5 bases and 5 bases, there was a span of 10 bases. The CDR3 protein is CASSVYPDQPQHF. The CDR3 DNA sequence: TGTGCCAGCAGCGTTTATCCGGATCAGCCCCAGCATTTT.

The chain couples TRBV27 to TRBJ2-2, with D possibly TRBD2 on 6 matching bases. The CDR3 runs 14 residues. Deletions cut 7 bases from V and 7 bases from J, with 16 bases between. Germline CDR1 and CDR2: MNHEY and SMNVEV (reference sequence). The DNA of the CDR3 is TGTGCCAGCACCACCCCTAGCGCTGGCGGGGAGCTGTTTTTT. Translating it yields CASTTPSAGGELFF.

This sequence joins TRBV5-1 and TRBJ2-3, with D unresolved. The CDR3 has 13 amino acids. V lost 2 bases and J lost 2, with 6 bases in between. Germline values: CDR1 SGHRS, CDR2 YFSETQ. The CDR3 DNA reads as TGCGCCAGCAGCTTTTTCTCCACAGATACGCAGTATTTT. This translates into CASSFFSTDTQYF.

The chain joins TRBV9 to TRBJ2-3; 7 bases agree with TRBD2. This CDR3 comprises 15 residues. Germline trimming cut 0 bases from V and 3 bases from J; bases unmatched to any gene: 4. Germline loops: CDR1 SGDLS, CDR2 YYNGEE. DNA for the CDR3: TGTGCCAGCAGCGTAGGCGGGAGTGCGACAGATACGCAGTATTTT. It is translated as CASSVGGSATDTQYF.

This clone was seen only once. The gene calls are TRBV2 and TRBJ1-2; D gene ambiguous. Germline lookup yields CDR1 SNHLY and CDR2 FYNNEI. CDR3 length equals 13 residues. Trimming pared 6 bases from V and 8 bases from J, leaving 16 bases between. This CDR3 reads CASSAPVQSGYTF. The DNA of the CDR3 is TGTGCCAGCAGCGCCCCGGTCCAAAGCGGCTACACCTTC.

The rearrangement uses TRBV30 and TRBJ2-1; TRBD2 agrees at 9 bases. J was trimmed by 10 bases and V by 2 bases; bases with no gene match: 12. The CDR3 runs 15 residues. Germline CDR1 GTSNPN, CDR2 SVGIG (reference sequence). The CDR3: CAWSTTSGPRREQFF. CDR3 DNA sequence: TGTGCCTGGAGTACCACTAGCGGGCCTCGGAGGGAGCAGTTCTTC.

The V and J genes are TRBV6-1 and TRBJ1-5; a possible D gene is TRBD1 (5 bases). V dropped 10 bases and J dropped 4 bases, with 14 bases sitting between them. This CDR3 spans 13 amino acids. Germline loops: CDR1 MNHNS, CDR2 SASEGT. The CDR3 bases are TGTGCCATCCGGAGGGGATTTAATCAGCCCCAGCATTTT. This translates into CAIRRGFNQPQHF.

This chain uses TRBV6-5 with TRBJ1-4, with a weak D call TRBD1 (5 bases). This CDR3 comprises 13 residues. Germline assignment: CDR1 MNHEY and CDR2 SVGAGI. V dropped 0 bases and J dropped 7 bases, with 6 bases sitting between them. For the CDR3, the DNA is TGTGCCAGCAGTTACTCGACAGCTGAAAAACTGTTTTTT. Residues: CASSYSTAEKLFF.

The chain uses TRBV6-6 and TRBJ2-2; 8 positions agree with TRBD2. V was clipped by 0 bases and J by 6 bases; unmatched bases: 6. Germline CDR1 is MNHNY and CDR2 is SVGAGI (reference sequence). This CDR3 region has 16 residues. The CDR3 DNA sequence: TGTGCCAGCAGTTACTCTGGGACTAGTTTCCCCGGGGAGCTGTTTTTT. Its protein is CASSYSGTSFPGELFF.

The J gene is TRBJ1-1, the V gene TRBV18; a weak D match, TRBD1 (6 bases). Germline V lookup: CDR1 KGHSH, CDR2 LQKENI. V dropped 3 bases and J dropped 4 bases, with 21 bases sitting between them. This CDR3 spans 17 amino acids. In DNA, the CDR3 is TGTGCCAGCTCACCGGACAGAGTGAGTGCGAGAGTCACTGAAGCTTTCTTT. Protein: CASSPDRVSARVTEAFF.

The V call is TRBV7-9, the J call TRBJ1-4; no clear D gene. The CDR3 is 16 residues long. Germline V lookup: CDR1 SEHNR, CDR2 FQNEAQ (reference sequence). The ends were cut back, 5 bases at V and 5 bases at J, with 18 bases in the middle. This CDR3 reads CASSPLDGGLNEKLFF. The CDR3 nucleotides read TGTGCCAGCAGCCCTCTAGATGGCGGACTAAATGAAAAACTGTTTTTT.

This clone appeared once. Other DNA sequences in the sample encode the same CDR3. The chain employs TRBV18 and TRBJ2-3; the D gene is possibly TRBD1 (5 bases). CDR3 size: 15 residues. Germline assignment: CDR1 KGHSH and CDR2 LQKENI. V lost 3 bases, J lost 3 bases, and 13 bases lay in between. CDR3 protein: CASSPGQGRTDTQYF. DNA of the CDR3: TGTGCCAGCTCACCCGGGCAGGGAAGAACAGATACGCAGTATTTT.

This clone came up once. This sequence joins TRBV19 and TRBJ1-1; D is unclear. V dropped 1 base and J dropped 6 bases, with 12 bases sitting between them. The germline V gene encodes CDR1 LNHDA and CDR2 SQIVND (reference sequence). The CDR3 contains 14 residues. CDR3 DNA: TGTGCCAGTAGTATAGTAACGGACTGGTCTGAAGCTTTCTTT. This encodes CASSIVTDWSEAFF.